The subject of this entry is one T cell receptor (beta chain). Its target is not known. Time point here: baseline pretreatment blood. Sample treatment: 15 Gy SBRT to primary tumor, nephrectomy 4 weeks later. This renal cell carcinoma was of the clear cell type. The record originates from a study of radiation and T cells in renal cell carcinoma. Study overall: Nephrectomy followed 15 Gy stereotactic body radiation by 4 weeks.

Trimming cost V 1 base and J 1 base, with 13 bases left between them. The length of the CDR3 is 16 residues. Germline lookup yields CDR1 LNHDA and CDR2 SQIVND (reference sequence). Libraries were prepared by immunoSEQ multiplex PCR; TCRdb keeps only in-frame clonotypes and omits some of them. The sample contains approximately 100,000 clones, approximately 86% of which appear only once. Study observations and caveats: Top tumor clonotypes rose in blood 2 weeks post-radiation, then contracted. No pretreatment tumor biopsies were available for baseline clonotypes.

The clonotype originates from a man aged 45-65 years with renal cell carcinoma. Sequenced here: blood, sampled from a patient whose treatment included radiotherapy and nephrectomy. The chain carries TRBV19 and TRBJ1-1; D ambiguous. This chain's CDR3 is CASSIGSGIGNTEAFF. CDR3 nucleotides: TGTGCCAGTAGTATAGGATCCGGGATTGGGAACACTGAAGCTTTCTTT.